The rows below give T cell receptor beta chains drawn from one sample of a study of T cells in Graves' hyperthyroidism and ophthalmopathy. Each CDR3 protein gets one entry after TCRdb re-called the multiplex PCR reads with MiXCR. The profile covers approximately 620,000 distinct CDR3 sequences, with over 11% appearing a single time and 5% to 7% taken by the ten largest. What was sequenced was blood. These receptors were obtained from a woman in her thirties with Graves' hyperthyroidism that later progressed to Graves' ophthalmopathy. Both conserved end residues are trimmed from each CDR3. The D gene is left open where the match is weak.

V	D	J	length	CDR3
TRBV18	TRBD1	TRBJ1-5	12	ASLGTGETQPQH
TRBV4-2	-	TRBJ1-4	12	ASSQDPREEKLF
TRBV27	TRBD2	TRBJ2-7	11	ASSYRGLNEQY
TRBV19	-	TRBJ2-5	11	ASSMNTQETQY
TRBV25-1	-	TRBJ1-5	9	ASGISQPQH
TRBV4-3	TRBD1	TRBJ2-2	16	ASSQDVQGATNTGELF
TRBV6-1	TRBD1	TRBJ2-2	13	ASSYRGMVAGELF
TRBV25-1	TRBD1	TRBJ2-7	13	ASSGLGQPSYEQY
TRBV30	-	TRBJ1-1	12	AWVRGIGSTEAF
TRBV12-3/TRBV12-4	TRBD2	TRBJ2-3	13	ASSFLAGERDTQY
TRBV27	TRBD2	TRBJ2-3	14	ASSPGAGEFTDTQY
TRBV12-3/TRBV12-4	-	TRBJ1-1	11	ASSQSENTEAF
TRBV27	-	TRBJ2-5	11	ASSGHHQETQY
TRBV27	-	TRBJ2-1	14	ASSPLGVGVYNEQF
TRBV29-1	TRBD1	TRBJ1-2	10	SVDGQGLGYT
TRBV7-6	-	TRBJ2-1	11	ASSLAVTAEQF
TRBV4-3	-	TRBJ2-7	14	ASSQAFSGLGYEQY
TRBV19	-	TRBJ1-1	11	ASSWTMNTEAF
TRBV13	-	TRBJ2-5	12	ASSAGTFQETQY
TRBV29-1	-	TRBJ2-5	10	SVEGRGETQY
TRBV3-1	TRBD1	TRBJ1-5	13	ASSQQTGANQPQH
TRBV7-9	-	TRBJ1-2	11	ASSRDSRDGYT
TRBV10-3	TRBD2	TRBJ2-7	15	AISVNRAGGDSYEQY
TRBV7-8	TRBD1	TRBJ1-3	15	ASSLAGTGSSGNTIY
TRBV5-6	TRBD2	TRBJ2-3	13	ASSTETSGTDTQY
TRBV12-3/TRBV12-4	-	TRBJ2-3	12	ASVGAGDTDTQY
TRBV20-1	-	TRBJ1-6	12	SASAGTRSPPLH
TRBV10-3	TRBD1	TRBJ1-1	12	AISATGEGTEAF
TRBV20-1	-	TRBJ2-1	12	SARDLTISDEQF
TRBV2	TRBD1	TRBJ1-6	14	ASSNRNRGQDSPLH
TRBV20-1	-	TRBJ2-7	9	SAVGGYEQY
TRBV7-2	-	TRBJ2-7	13	ASSVRASAGYEQY
TRBV5-5	-	TRBJ2-1	11	ASSRTLFDEQF
TRBV6-1	-	TRBJ1-2	11	ASSLIVGYGYT
TRBV12-3/TRBV12-4	TRBD1	TRBJ2-2	12	ASRLTGGIGELF
TRBV28	TRBD1	TRBJ2-2	14	ASTFGTGQNTGELF
TRBV28	-	TRBJ2-3	13	ASSAMESGTDTQY
TRBV12-3/TRBV12-4	TRBD1	TRBJ1-5	13	ASSRTGDPNQPQH
TRBV11-3	-	TRBJ2-6	22	ASSPPGGTGPSGPPTLDANVLT